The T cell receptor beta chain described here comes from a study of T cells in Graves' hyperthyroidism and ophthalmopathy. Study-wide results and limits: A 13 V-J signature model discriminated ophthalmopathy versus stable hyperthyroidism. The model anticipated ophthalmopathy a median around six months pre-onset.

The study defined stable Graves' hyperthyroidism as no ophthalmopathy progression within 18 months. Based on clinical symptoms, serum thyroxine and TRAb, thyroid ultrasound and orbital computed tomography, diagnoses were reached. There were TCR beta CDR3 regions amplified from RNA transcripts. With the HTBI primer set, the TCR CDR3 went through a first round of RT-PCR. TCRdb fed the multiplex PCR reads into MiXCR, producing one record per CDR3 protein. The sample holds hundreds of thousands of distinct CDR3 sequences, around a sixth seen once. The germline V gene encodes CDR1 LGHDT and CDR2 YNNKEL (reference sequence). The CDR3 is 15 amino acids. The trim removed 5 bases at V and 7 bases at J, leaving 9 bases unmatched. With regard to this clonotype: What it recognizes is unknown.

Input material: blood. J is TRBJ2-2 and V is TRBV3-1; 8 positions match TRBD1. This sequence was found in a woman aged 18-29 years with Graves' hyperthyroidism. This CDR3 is CASSKRTGTGGELFF. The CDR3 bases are TGTGCCAGCAGCAAGAGGACAGGGACGGGCGGGGAGCTGTTTTTT.